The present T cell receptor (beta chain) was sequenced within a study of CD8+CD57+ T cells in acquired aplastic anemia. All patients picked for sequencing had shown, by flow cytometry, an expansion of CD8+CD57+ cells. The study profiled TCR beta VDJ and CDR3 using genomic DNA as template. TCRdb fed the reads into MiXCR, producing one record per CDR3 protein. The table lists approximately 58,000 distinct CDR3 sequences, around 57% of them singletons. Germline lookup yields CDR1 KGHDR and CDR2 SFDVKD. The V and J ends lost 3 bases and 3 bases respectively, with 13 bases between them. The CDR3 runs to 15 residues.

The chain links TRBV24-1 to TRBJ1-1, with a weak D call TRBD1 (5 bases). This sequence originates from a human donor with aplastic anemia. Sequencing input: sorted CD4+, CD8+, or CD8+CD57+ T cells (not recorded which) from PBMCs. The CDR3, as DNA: TGTGCCACCAGTGATGGGGTGGGGGGATACACTGAAGCTTTCTTT. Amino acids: CATSDGVGGYTEAFF.